The following is a T cell receptor beta chain sequence with its context. Germline V gene data show CDR1 as SGHNT and CDR2 as YYREEE (reference sequence). Trimming removed 3 bases from V and 4 bases from J, with 12 bases in between. There are 14 residues in the CDR3. This record comes from a study of CD8 T cells in ankylosing spondylitis. From the 5' RACE reads, TCRdb called clonotypes with MiXCR, one entry per CDR3 protein. The data show about 150,000 distinct CDR3 sequences, around 32% seen once. The rearrangement uses TRBV5-4 and TRBJ2-3; possibly TRBD2 for D (7 bases). The sequence was collected from a male donor with ankylosing spondylitis. Input material: synovial fluid, either unsorted or a sorted T cell fraction (not recorded which). The CDR3 DNA sequence: TGTGCCAGCAGCTCGGGGGGCCGGGCAGATACGCAGTATTTT. Its protein product is CASSSGGRADTQYF.